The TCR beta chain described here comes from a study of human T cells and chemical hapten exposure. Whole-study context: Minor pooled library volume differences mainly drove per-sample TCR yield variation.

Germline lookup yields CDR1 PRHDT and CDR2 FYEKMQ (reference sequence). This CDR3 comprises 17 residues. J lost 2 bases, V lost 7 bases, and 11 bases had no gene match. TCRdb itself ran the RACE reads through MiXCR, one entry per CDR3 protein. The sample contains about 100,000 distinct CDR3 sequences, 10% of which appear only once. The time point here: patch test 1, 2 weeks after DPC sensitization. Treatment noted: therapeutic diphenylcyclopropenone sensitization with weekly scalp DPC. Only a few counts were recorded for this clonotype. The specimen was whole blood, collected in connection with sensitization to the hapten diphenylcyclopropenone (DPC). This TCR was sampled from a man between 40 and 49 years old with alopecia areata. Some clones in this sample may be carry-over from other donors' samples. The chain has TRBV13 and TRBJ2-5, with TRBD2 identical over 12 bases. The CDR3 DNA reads TGTGCCAGCAACAAAAGGGGAGGACTAGCGGGGCAAGAGACCCAGTACTTC. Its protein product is CASNKRGGLAGQETQYF. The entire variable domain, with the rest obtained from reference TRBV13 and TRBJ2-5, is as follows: AAGVIQSPRHLIKEKRETATLKCYPIPRHDTVYWYQQGPGQDPQFLISFYEKMQSDKGSIPDRFSAQQFSDYHSELNMSSLELGDSALYFCASNKRGGLAGQETQYFGPGTRLLVL.